The 6 T cell receptor beta chains reported below all come from one sample, sequenced in a study of blood T cell repertoires in COVID-19. Assay: immunoSEQ multiplex PCR; the TCRdb copy retains only in-frame clones and omits some. The sample holds about 260,000 clones, approximately 90% seen once. Input material: PBMCs or T cells enriched from blood (not recorded which). The receptors stem from a woman in her thirties with acute COVID-19.

V usage is TRBV12-5 and J usage is TRBJ1-2; 8 bases agree with TRBD1. The CDR3 is 14 amino acids. The trim removed 7 bases at V and 8 bases at J, leaving 12 bases unmatched. Germline loops: CDR1 LGHNT, CDR2 FRNRAP. CDR3 nucleotide sequence: TGTGCTAGTGTAGGAGGCCACAGGGGGTTAGGCTACACCTTC. This sequence encodes CASVGGHRGLGYTF.

The chain joins TRBV7-3 to TRBJ2-1; D unresolved. Germline values: CDR1 SGHTA, CDR2 FQGTGA. The V gene lost 2 bases and the J gene lost 10 bases, with 12 bases spanning the gap. CDR3 length: 13 residues. The CDR3 nucleotides read TGTGCCAGCAGCTTATACGCCCCGAGGGAGCAGTTCTTC. This sequence encodes CASSLYAPREQFF.

This clone has more than one count but fewer than ten. The rearrangement uses TRBV11-3 and TRBJ2-1, with 9 bases identical to TRBD2. From germline, CDR1 is SGHNT and CDR2 YENEEA. The CDR3 consists of 17 residues. V was pared by 1 base and J by 2 bases, with 6 bases of the junction left unmatched. CDR3 in amino acids: CASSLGGRAGPYNEQFF. The DNA for the CDR3 is TGTGCCAGCAGCTTAGGCGGGAGGGCCGGTCCCTACAATGAGCAGTTCTTC.

The V and J genes are TRBV2 and TRBJ2-3; D is ambiguous. Trimming shortened V by 2 bases and J by 0 bases, and 12 bases separated the two germline ends. The V gene's germline CDR1 is SNHLY and CDR2 FYNNEI. The CDR3 contains 16 residues. The CDR3 loop reads CASSERSVGSTDTQYF. CDR3 nucleotide sequence: TGTGCCAGCAGTGAAAGGTCAGTCGGGAGCACAGATACGCAGTATTTT.

This chain links TRBV29-1 with TRBJ2-1, with 9 nucleotides matching TRBD2. V was clipped by 6 bases and J by 2 bases; unmatched bases: 2. This CDR3 region has 13 residues. Germline loops: CDR1 SQVTM, CDR2 ANQGSEA. The CDR3 reads CSVPSGAYNEQFF. For the CDR3, the DNA is TGCAGCGTCCCTAGCGGGGCCTACAATGAGCAGTTCTTC.

This sequence joins TRBV10-3 and TRBJ1-1; 10 positions agree with TRBD1. Per germline, CDR1 ENHRY and CDR2 SYGVKD. The CDR3 is 19 residues long. V lost 3 bases and J lost 0; bases outside the gene matches: 13. Here the CDR3 DNA reads TGTGCCATCAGTGAAGGTCGCGGGACAGGGGATCTGGTGAACACTGAAGCTTTCTTT. It encodes CAISEGRGTGDLVNTEAFF.